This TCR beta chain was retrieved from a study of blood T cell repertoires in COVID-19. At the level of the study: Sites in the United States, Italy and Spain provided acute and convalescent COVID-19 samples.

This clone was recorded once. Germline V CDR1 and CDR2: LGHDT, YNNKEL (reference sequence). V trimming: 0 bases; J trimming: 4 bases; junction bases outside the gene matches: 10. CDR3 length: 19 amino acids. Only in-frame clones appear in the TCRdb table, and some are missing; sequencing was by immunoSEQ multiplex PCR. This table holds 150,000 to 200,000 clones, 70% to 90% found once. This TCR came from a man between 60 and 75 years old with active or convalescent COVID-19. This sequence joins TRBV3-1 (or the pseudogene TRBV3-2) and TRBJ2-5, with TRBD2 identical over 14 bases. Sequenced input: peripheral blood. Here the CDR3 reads CASSQDHRLAGGKRETQYF. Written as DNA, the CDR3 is TGTGCCAGCAGCCAAGATCATCGACTAGCGGGGGGGAAGCGAGAGACCCAGTACTTC.